The 25 T cell receptor beta chains reported below all come from one sample, sequenced in a study of blood T cell repertoires in COVID-19. TCRdb's table, derived via immunoSEQ multiplex PCR, lists solely in-frame clones and lacks some. The sample includes over 300,000 clones, 87% seen only once; the top ten take approximately 5.3%. The source material was PBMCs or T cells enriched from blood (not recorded which). The receptors here all came from a young woman who had recovered from COVID-19.

V gene TRBV30 combines with J gene TRBJ2-3; 7 bases line up with TRBD2. The germline gives CDR1 GTSNPN, CDR2 SVGIG (reference sequence). The V segment lost 7 bases and the J segment 7 bases; nucleotides outside the gene matches: 11. CDR3 length: 13 residues. The CDR3, as DNA: TGTGCCTCTTCGGGGGGAAAGGGGAATACGCAGTATTTT. This encodes CASSGGKGNTQYF.

This clone came up once. This chain links TRBV6-5 with TRBJ2-1; D is possibly TRBD1 (6 bases). This CDR3 spans 12 amino acids. Per the germline V gene, CDR1 is MNHEY and CDR2 is SVGAGI. Trimming stripped 7 bases from V and 7 bases from J, with 11 bases between. The CDR3 spells CASNTGRNEQFF. In nucleotides, the CDR3 is TGTGCCAGCAATACAGGGCGGAATGAGCAGTTCTTC.

The chain joins TRBV18 to TRBJ2-2; 8 bases agree with TRBD1. With 0 bases clipped from V and 1 base from J, the junction kept 1 base outside the gene matches. CDR3 length: 16 amino acids. Per the germline V gene, CDR1 is KGHSH and CDR2 is LQKENI. The chain's CDR3 is CASSPPGQGNTGELFF. DNA of the CDR3: TGTGCCAGCTCACCACCAGGACAGGGGAACACCGGGGAGCTGTTTTTT.

The V and J genes are TRBV9 and TRBJ1-2; 7 positions agree with TRBD1. CDR3 size: 15 residues. Trimming at V came to 0 bases and at J to 3 bases, leaving 5 bases not matched to a gene. The germline V gene encodes CDR1 SGDLS and CDR2 YYNGEE. The CDR3 DNA reads TGTGCCAGCAGCGTAGGCCTCGACAGGGACTATGGCTACACCTTC. This encodes CASSVGLDRDYGYTF.

On this clone: This CDR3 is also generated by other DNA sequences in the sample. This chain uses TRBV5-4 with TRBJ2-5; D not resolved. Trimming removed 3 bases at V and 2 bases at J, with 2 bases between. Germline values: CDR1 SGHNT, CDR2 YYREEE (reference sequence). This CDR3 has 11 amino acids. CDR3 sequence (DNA): TGTGCCAGCAGCTCTCAAGAGACCCAGTACTTC. Residues: CASSSQETQYF.

The chain carries TRBV10-3 and TRBJ1-5; 9 nucleotides agree with TRBD1. CDR3 length equals 16 residues. The germline V gene encodes CDR1 ENHRY and CDR2 SYGVKD. V was clipped by 0 bases and J by 6 bases; unmatched bases: 6. Here the CDR3 reads CAISESDRGFGQPQHF. The CDR3 nucleotides read TGTGCCATCAGTGAGTCTGACAGGGGGTTTGGTCAGCCCCAGCATTTT.

V gene TRBV19 combines with J gene TRBJ1-4; TRBD1 matches at 8 bases. Germline assignment: CDR1 LNHDA and CDR2 SQIVND (reference sequence). The CDR3 contains 14 residues. The J segment lost 3 bases and the V segment lost 6 bases, leaving 3 bases of the junction unmatched. The CDR3 region has the DNA TGTGCCAGTAGCTCAGGGGGCTCTAATGAAAAACTGTTTTTT. Amino acid sequence: CASSSGGSNEKLFF. The whole variable domain, filled in from reference TRBV19 and TRBJ1-4, reads DGGITQSPKYLFRKEGQNVTLSCEQNLNHDAMYWYRQDPGQGLRLIYYSQIVNDFQKGDIAEGYSVSREKKESFPLTVTSAQKNPTAFYLCASSSGGSNEKLFFGSGTQLSVL.

With respect to this clone: The same CDR3 also results from other DNA sequences found in this sample. The V gene is TRBV7-9, the J gene TRBJ2-1; perhaps TRBD2 as D (6 bases). CDR1 is SEHNR, CDR2 FQNEAQ, per germline (reference sequence). V was clipped by 1 base and J by 7 bases, with 8 bases between them. The CDR3 length is 13 residues. The DNA for the CDR3 is TGTGCCAGCAGCTTAGTGGGGGGTAATGAGCAGTTCTTC. It translates to CASSLVGGNEQFF. Variable domain in full (rest from reference TRBV7-9 and TRBJ2-1): DTGVSQNPRHKITKRGQNVTFRCDPISEHNRLYWYRQTLGQGPEFLTYFQNEAQLEKSRLLSDRFSAERPKGSFSTLEIQRTEQGDSAMYLCASSLVGGNEQFFGPGTRLTVL.

This chain links TRBV14 with TRBJ1-2, with D tentatively TRBD1 (6 bases). The CDR3 contains 13 residues. Germline V gene sequence: CDR1 SGHDN, CDR2 FVKESK. V lost 0 bases to trimming and J lost 6 bases, with 8 bases between them. Here the CDR3 reads CASSQDRGHGYTF. The CDR3 nucleotides are TGTGCCAGCAGCCAAGACAGGGGACATGGCTACACCTTC.

The chain couples TRBV30 to TRBJ1-1; a possible D gene is TRBD1 (6 bases). Trimming took off 2 bases at V and 3 bases at J, with 16 bases between the two ends. Germline V gene sequence: CDR1 GTSNPN, CDR2 SVGIG (reference sequence). The CDR3 is 15 amino acids. The CDR3 DNA follows: TGTGCCTGGAGTACGGACCCAGGGGTAGACACTGAAGCTTTCTTT. Translation: CAWSTDPGVDTEAFF.

The chain carries TRBV5-1 and TRBJ2-2; the match to TRBD2 covers 8 bases. V was pared by 4 bases and J by 6 bases, with 8 bases of the junction left unmatched. Germline V gene data show CDR1 as SGHRS and CDR2 as YFSETQ. The CDR3 runs to 15 residues. The CDR3 nucleotides are TGCGCCAGCAGCCCCACGACTAGCGTCGCCGGGGAGCTGTTTTTT. It yields the protein CASSPTTSVAGELFF.

The gene calls are TRBV30 and TRBJ1-4; D remains unclear. This CDR3 is 14 amino acids long. Germline assignment: CDR1 GTSNPN and CDR2 SVGIG (reference sequence). V gave up 6 bases and J gave up 0 bases, with 11 bases separating them. CDR3 amino acids: CACPRPATNEKLFF. The DNA for the CDR3 is TGTGCCTGCCCGAGGCCCGCAACTAATGAAAAACTGTTTTTT. Filled out from reference TRBV30 and TRBJ1-4, the complete variable domain reads SQTIHQWPATLVQPVGSPLSLECTVEGTSNPNLYWYRQAAGRGLQLLFYSVGIGQISSEVPQNLSASRPQDRQFILSSKKLLLSDSGFYLCACPRPATNEKLFFGSGTQLSVL.

The V call is TRBV9, the J call TRBJ1-1; weak D call: TRBD1 (5 bases). Germline V gene sequence: CDR1 SGDLS, CDR2 YYNGEE. Between the trimmed V and J ends, which lost 4 bases and 4 bases, there was a span of 11 bases. CDR3 length equals 13 residues. The CDR3 nucleotides are TGTGCCAGCAGCTCCAGGGTGGGCACTGAAGCTTTCTTT. It encodes CASSSRVGTEAFF.

The chain uses TRBV30 and TRBJ1-2, with unresolved D. There are 12 residues in the CDR3. Germline loops: CDR1 GTSNPN, CDR2 SVGIG (reference sequence). V lost 1 base to trimming and J lost 4 bases, with 7 bases between them. The chain's CDR3 is CAWSGVFYGYTF. The CDR3 DNA sequence: TGTGCCTGGAGTGGCGTCTTCTATGGCTACACCTTC.

Written as DNA, the CDR3 is TGTGCCAGCAGTTACCGGCCAGGGAATGAAAAACTGTTTTTT. Protein sequence: CASSYRPGNEKLFF. The rearrangement joins TRBV6-5 to TRBJ1-4; D might be TRBD1 (5 bases). This CDR3 spans 14 amino acids. The germline gives CDR1 MNHEY, CDR2 SVGAGI. Trimming pared 2 bases from V and 5 bases from J, leaving 9 bases between.

The V and J genes are TRBV7-6 and TRBJ2-2, with a possible D match to TRBD1 (5 bases). The CDR3 is made up of 16 amino acids. The germline V and J ends were trimmed by 2 bases and 5 bases, with 15 bases remaining between them. Germline V lookup: CDR1 SGHVS, CDR2 FNYEAQ. The CDR3 protein is CASSLQSSGYTGELFF. As DNA, the CDR3 is TGTGCCAGCAGCTTACAAAGCTCAGGGTATACCGGGGAGCTGTTTTTT.

This clone showed up just once. The chain has TRBV19 and TRBJ2-1, with 7 bases fitting TRBD2. This CDR3 comprises 13 residues. After removal of 5 bases from V and 4 bases from J, the junction contained 2 bases not matched to a gene. Germline-derived CDR1 and CDR2 are LNHDA and SQIVND (reference sequence). The CDR3, as DNA: TGTGCCAGTAGTCGGGACTATTACAATGAGCAGTTCTTC. Its translation: CASSRDYYNEQFF.

The rearrangement links TRBV2 to TRBJ1-1; no clear D. Germline V lookup: CDR1 SNHLY, CDR2 FYNNEI. V was trimmed by 5 bases and J by 1 base, leaving 14 bases between them. CDR3 size: 15 residues. CDR3 DNA sequence: TGTGCCAGCAGTCCCAGGACCCGGGGGAACACTGAAGCTTTCTTT. Encoded protein: CASSPRTRGNTEAFF.

This chain's CDR3 is CASSRASGGASYEQYF. In DNA form, the CDR3 reads TGTGCCAGCAGTCGAGCAAGCGGGGGGGCCTCCTACGAGCAGTACTTC. V is TRBV6-2 or TRBV6-3 and J is TRBJ2-7; TRBD2 agrees at 10 bases. The CDR3 runs to 16 residues. The V and J ends lost 5 bases and 0 bases, in that order; junction bases with no gene match: 7. CDR1 MNHEY and CDR2 SVGEGT come from the germline V gene.

The chain employs TRBV7-2 and TRBJ1-3; no firm D call. CDR1 SGHTA and CDR2 FQGNSA come from the germline V gene. The CDR3 extends over 14 amino acids. V lost 3 bases and J lost 4, with 10 bases in between. The CDR3 coding sequence is TGTGCCAGCAGCTTCGGGGAAGGGGGAAACACCATATATTTT. Encoded protein: CASSFGEGGNTIYF.

There are a few counts of this clone. The chain links TRBV30 to TRBJ2-3; 8 bases match TRBD2. CDR1 and CDR2 from the germline V gene are GTSNPN and SVGIG (reference sequence). V gave up 1 base and J gave up 3 bases; unmatched junction bases: 12. This CDR3 contains 17 residues. CDR3 loop: CAWSAPSGGVGTDTQYF. CDR3 bases: TGTGCCTGGAGTGCCCCGTCGGGGGGGGTCGGTACAGATACGCAGTATTTT.

The chain uses TRBV11-2 and TRBJ1-2, with TRBD1 matching 10 bases. The CDR3 contains 16 residues. CDR1 is SGHAT, CDR2 FQNNGV, per germline. The J segment lost 6 bases and the V segment lost 4 bases, leaving 11 bases of the junction unmatched. The CDR3 loop reads CASSSRLGQGSDGYTF. CDR3 nucleotides: TGTGCCAGCAGCTCCCGGCTGGGACAGGGGAGCGATGGCTACACCTTC.

The chain has TRBV19 and TRBJ1-5; the match to TRBD1 covers 7 bases. V lost 6 bases and J lost 6; bases outside the gene matches: 8. This CDR3 has 14 residues. Germline values: CDR1 LNHDA, CDR2 SQIVND (reference sequence). CDR3 region: CASRGDRVGQPQHF. The CDR3 DNA is TGTGCCAGTAGGGGAGACAGGGTGGGTCAGCCCCAGCATTTT.

V is TRBV5-4 and J is TRBJ1-2; TRBD1 aligns across 10 bases. Germline V lookup: CDR1 SGHNT, CDR2 YYREEE (reference sequence). This CDR3 contains 15 residues. V lost 4 bases, J lost 4 bases, and 7 bases stayed unmatched. The CDR3 coding sequence is TGTGCCAGCAGCCCCGGGACAGGGGCTGTCTATGGCTACACCTTC. This encodes CASSPGTGAVYGYTF. Looking up the rest from reference TRBV5-4 and TRBJ1-2 gives the full variable domain: ETGVTQSPTHLIKTRGQQVTLRCSSQSGHNTVSWYQQALGQGPQFIFQYYREEENGRGNFPPRFSGLQFPNYSSELNVNALELDDSALYLCASSPGTGAVYGYTFGSGTRLTVV.

V usage is TRBV4-3 and J usage is TRBJ2-3; D perhaps matches TRBD1 (6 bases). Trimming took 4 bases from V and 1 from J, leaving 12 bases between them. The germline V gene has CDR1 LGHNA and CDR2 YSLEER. The CDR3 has 15 amino acids. The CDR3 loop is CASSPNNRGTDTQYF. CDR3 nucleotides: TGCGCCAGCAGCCCAAATAACAGGGGCACAGATACGCAGTATTTT.